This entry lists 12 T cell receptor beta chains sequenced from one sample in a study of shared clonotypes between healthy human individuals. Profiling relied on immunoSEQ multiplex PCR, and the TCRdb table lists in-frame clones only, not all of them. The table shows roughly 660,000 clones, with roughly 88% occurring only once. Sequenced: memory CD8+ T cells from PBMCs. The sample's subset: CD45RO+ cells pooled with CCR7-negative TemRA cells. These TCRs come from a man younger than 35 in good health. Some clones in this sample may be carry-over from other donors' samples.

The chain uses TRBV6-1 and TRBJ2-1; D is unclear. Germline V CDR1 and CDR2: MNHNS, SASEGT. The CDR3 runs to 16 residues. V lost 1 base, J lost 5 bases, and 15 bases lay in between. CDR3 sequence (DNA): TGTGCCAGCAGTGAAGGGGGAACAGCTCTCAACAATGAGCAGTTCTTC. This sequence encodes CASSEGGTALNNEQFF.

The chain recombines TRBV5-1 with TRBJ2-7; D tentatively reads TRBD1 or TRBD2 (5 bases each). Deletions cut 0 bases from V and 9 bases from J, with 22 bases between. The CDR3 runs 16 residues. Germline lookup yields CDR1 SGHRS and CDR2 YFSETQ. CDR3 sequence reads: CASSLGVGAGLWMQYF. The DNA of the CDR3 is TGCGCCAGCAGCTTGGGGGTCGGGGCCGGGTTATGGATGCAGTACTTC. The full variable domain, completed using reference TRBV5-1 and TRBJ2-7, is KAGVTQTPRYLIKTRGQQVTLSCSPISGHRSVSWYQQTPGQGLQFLFEYFSETQRNKGNFPGRFSGRQFSNSRSEMNVSTLELGDSALYLCASSLGVGAGLWMQYFGPGTRLTVT.

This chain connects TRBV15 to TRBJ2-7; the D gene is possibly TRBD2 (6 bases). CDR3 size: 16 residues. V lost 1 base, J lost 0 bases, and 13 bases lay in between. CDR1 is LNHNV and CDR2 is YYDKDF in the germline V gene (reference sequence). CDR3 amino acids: CATSRGGGPLSYEQYF. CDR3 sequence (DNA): TGTGCCACCAGCAGAGGGGGAGGTCCCCTCTCCTACGAGCAGTACTTC.

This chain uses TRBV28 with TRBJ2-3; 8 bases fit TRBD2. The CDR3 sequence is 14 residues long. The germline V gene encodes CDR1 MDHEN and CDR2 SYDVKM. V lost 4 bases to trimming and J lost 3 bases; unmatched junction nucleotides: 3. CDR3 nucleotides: TGTGCCAGCAGTTCCCCTAGCGGGACAGATACGCAGTATTTT. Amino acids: CASSSPSGTDTQYF.

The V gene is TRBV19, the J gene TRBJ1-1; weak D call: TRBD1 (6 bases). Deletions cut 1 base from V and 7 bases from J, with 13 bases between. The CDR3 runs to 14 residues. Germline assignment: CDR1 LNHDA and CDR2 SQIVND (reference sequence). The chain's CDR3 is CASSIAPGTLEAFF. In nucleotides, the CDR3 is TGTGCCAGTAGTATAGCGCCCGGGACACTTGAAGCTTTCTTT.

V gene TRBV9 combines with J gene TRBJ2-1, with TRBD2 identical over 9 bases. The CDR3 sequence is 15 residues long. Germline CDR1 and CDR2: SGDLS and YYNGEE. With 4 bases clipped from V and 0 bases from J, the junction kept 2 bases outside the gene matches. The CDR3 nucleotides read TGTGCCAGCAGCCCTAGCGGGACCTCCTACAATGAGCAGTTCTTC. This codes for CASSPSGTSYNEQFF. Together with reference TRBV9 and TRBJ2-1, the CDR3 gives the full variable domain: DSGVTQTPKHLITATGQRVTLRCSPRSGDLSVYWYQQSLDQGLQFLIQYYNGEERAKGNILERFSAQQFPDLHSELNLSSLELGDSALYFCASSPSGTSYNEQFFGPGTRLTVL.

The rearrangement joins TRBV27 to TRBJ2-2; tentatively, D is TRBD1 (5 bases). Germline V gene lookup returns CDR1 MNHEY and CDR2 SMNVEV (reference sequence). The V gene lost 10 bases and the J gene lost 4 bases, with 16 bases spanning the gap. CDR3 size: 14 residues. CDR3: CATRAGHSTGELFF. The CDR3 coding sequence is TGTGCCACCAGGGCAGGACACAGCACCGGGGAGCTGTTTTTT.

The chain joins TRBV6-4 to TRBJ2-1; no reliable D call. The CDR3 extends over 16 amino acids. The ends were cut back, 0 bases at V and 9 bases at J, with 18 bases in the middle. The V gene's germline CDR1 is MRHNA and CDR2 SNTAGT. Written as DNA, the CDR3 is TGTGCCAGCAGTGACTCCCCGGCAGCCCATACTTTTGAGCAGTTCTTC. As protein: CASSDSPAAHTFEQFF.

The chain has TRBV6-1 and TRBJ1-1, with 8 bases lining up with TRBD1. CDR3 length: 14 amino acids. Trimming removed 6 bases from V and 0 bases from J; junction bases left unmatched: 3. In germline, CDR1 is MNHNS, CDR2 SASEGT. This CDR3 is CASRHRGMNTEAFF. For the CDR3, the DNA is TGTGCCAGCAGACACAGGGGGATGAACACTGAAGCTTTCTTT.

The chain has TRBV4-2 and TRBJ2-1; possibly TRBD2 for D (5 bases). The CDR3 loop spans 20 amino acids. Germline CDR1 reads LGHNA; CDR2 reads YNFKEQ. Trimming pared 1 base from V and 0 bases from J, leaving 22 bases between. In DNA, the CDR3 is TGTGCCAGCAGCCAAGTCATATCGCGGGCACGTTCCTCCTCCTACAATGAGCAGTTCTTC. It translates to CASSQVISRARSSSYNEQFF.

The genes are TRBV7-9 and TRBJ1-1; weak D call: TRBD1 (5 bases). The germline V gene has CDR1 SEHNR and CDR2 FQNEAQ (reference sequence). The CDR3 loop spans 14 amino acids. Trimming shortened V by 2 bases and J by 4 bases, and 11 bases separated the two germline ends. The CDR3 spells CASSLSGGPTEAFF. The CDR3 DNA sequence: TGTGCCAGCAGCTTATCGGGGGGTCCCACTGAAGCTTTCTTT.

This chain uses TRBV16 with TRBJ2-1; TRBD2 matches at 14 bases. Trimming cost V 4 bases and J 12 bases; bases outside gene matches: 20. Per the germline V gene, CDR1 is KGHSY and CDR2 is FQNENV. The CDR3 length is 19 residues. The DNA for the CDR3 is TGTGCCAGCAGCCCTCTGGGACTAGCGGGAGACTTCTACAATGAAGGGCAGTTCTTC. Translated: CASSPLGLAGDFYNEGQFF.